These T cell receptor beta chains were read from a single sample in a study of cytomegalovirus exposure and HLA in healthy donors. The table came from immunoSEQ multiplex PCR; TCRdb's copy has only in-frame clones and leaves some out. The table records about 130,000 clones, about 78% of them present only once. Sequenced input: PBMCs. The receptors come from a female donor in good health and CMV-seronegative. The CDR3 runs from the conserved cysteine through the conserved F or W. D genes are given only for firm matches. Expanded clones get a size class; other rows say once, few or many, or leave the size out.

>-|-|TRBV13|TRBJ2-1
CASRGGAGRQFF
TGTGCCAGCCGCGGAGGGGCGGGGAGGCAGTTCTTC
>TRBD1|few|TRBV28|TRBJ2-2
CASSLGTGTNTGELFF
TGTGCCAGCAGTTTAGGGACAGGGACTAACACCGGGGAGCTGTTTTTT
>-|-|TRBV27|TRBJ2-7
CASRTLAFAYEQYF
TGTGCCAGCAGGACCCTAGCTTTCGCCTACGAGCAGTACTTC
>-|-|TRBV20-1|TRBJ2-7
CSAHTSYEQYF
TGCAGTGCCCATACTAGCTACGAGCAGTACTTC
>-|-|TRBV28|TRBJ2-6
CASSLAGASGANVLTF
TGTGCCAGCAGTTTAGCAGGCGCCTCTGGGGCCAACGTCCTGACTTTC
>-|-|TRBV6-5|TRBJ1-1
CASRSNRAVNTEAFF
TGTGCCAGCAGATCCAACAGGGCGGTGAACACTGAAGCTTTCTTT
>TRBD1|-|TRBV7-9|TRBJ1-1
CASSPTDRDDTEAFF
TGTGCCAGCAGCCCCACCGACAGGGACGACACTGAAGCTTTCTTT
>-|-|TRBV6-4|TRBJ1-2
CASSAGPESYGYTF
TGTGCCAGCAGTGCAGGGCCTGAATCCTATGGCTACACCTTC
>TRBD2|-|TRBV7-9|TRBJ2-7
CSSSNSGVVYEQYF
TGTTCCAGCAGCAATAGCGGGGTAGTCTACGAGCAGTACTTC
>-|few|TRBV10-3|TRBJ1-1
CAISGRGTNTEAFF
TGTGCAATCAGTGGCAGAGGTACGAACACTGAAGCTTTCTTT
>-|-|TRBV19|TRBJ2-7
CASSKRRGTTYEQYF
TGTGCCAGTAGTAAAAGGCGAGGAACCACCTACGAGCAGTACTTC
>-|-|TRBV18|TRBJ2-7
CASSPSSSRGHEQYF
TGTGCCAGCTCACCTTCCTCGTCGAGAGGCCACGAGCAGTACTTC
>-|-|TRBV7-9|TRBJ1-6
CASSPWGEINSPLHF
TGTGCCAGCAGCCCATGGGGGGAAATCAATTCACCCCTCCACTTT
>TRBD1|once|TRBV19|TRBJ1-4
CASSIHRGGEKLFF
TGTGCCAGTAGTATACACAGGGGAGGTGAAAAACTGTTTTTT
>-|-|TRBV11-2|TRBJ2-7
CASSPQAVTAYEQYF
TGTGCCAGCAGCCCCCAGGCAGTTACGGCCTACGAGCAGTACTTC
>TRBD2|few|TRBV4-1|TRBJ2-7
CASSPGGAYEQYF
TGCGCCAGCAGCCCGGGGGGGGCCTACGAGCAGTACTTC
>TRBD1|-|TRBV9|TRBJ1-6
CASSGYDRGKNSPLHF
TGTGCCAGCAGCGGATACGACAGGGGGAAAAATTCACCCCTCCACTTT
>TRBD1|-|TRBV30|TRBJ2-7
CAWGGTGVPYEQYF
TGTGCCTGGGGGGGGACAGGCGTTCCCTACGAGCAGTACTTC
>TRBD1|-|TRBV27|TRBJ2-5
CASSLVGQGVATQYF
TGTGCCAGCAGTTTAGTGGGACAGGGGGTCGCGACCCAGTACTTC
>TRBD2|-|TRBV9|TRBJ2-1
CASSSSGGSYNEQFF
TGTGCCAGCAGCTCCAGCGGGGGCTCCTACAATGAGCAGTTCTTC
>TRBD2|-|TRBV27|TRBJ2-7
CASSGRAGYEQYF
TGTGCCAGTAGCGGGAGGGCTGGCTACGAGCAGTACTTC
>TRBD2|-|TRBV4-1|TRBJ2-1
CASSQPLAGGPNEQFF
TGCGCCAGCAGCCAACCTCTAGCGGGGGGGCCCAATGAGCAGTTCTTC
>TRBD2|-|TRBV7-9|TRBJ2-5
CSSSLLVTSGSWETQYF
TGTTCCAGCAGCTTACTCGTGACTAGCGGGAGTTGGGAGACCCAGTACTTC
>-|-|TRBV13|TRBJ2-1
CASSLGVGGTSSYNEQFF
TGTGCCAGCAGCTTAGGTGTCGGTGGAACTAGCTCCTACAATGAGCAGTTCTTC
>-|-|TRBV6-1|TRBJ2-4
CASGGRGSENIQYF
TGTGCCAGCGGAGGGAGAGGGAGCGAAAACATTCAGTACTTC
>-|-|TRBV5-1|TRBJ1-1
CASSPRVVRGPMETEAFF
TGCGCCAGCAGCCCCCGGGTGGTCAGGGGCCCAATGGAAACTGAAGCTTTCTTT
>TRBD2|-|TRBV19|TRBJ2-3
CASSKRLAGTFTDTQYF
TGTGCCAGTAGTAAAAGACTAGCGGGGACCTTCACAGATACGCAGTATTTT
>TRBD1|-|TRBV10-2|TRBJ1-1
CASSDPGQGGLNTEAFF
TGCGCCAGCAGTGACCCCGGACAGGGGGGGTTGAACACTGAAGCTTTCTTT
>TRBD2|-|TRBV7-9|TRBJ2-2
CSSSLGTSVNTGELFF
TGTTCCAGCAGCTTAGGAACTAGCGTAAACACCGGGGAGCTGTTTTTT
>-|-|TRBV5-1|TRBJ2-2
CASTWGGWDTGELFF
TGCGCCAGCACTTGGGGGGGCTGGGACACCGGGGAGCTGTTTTTT
>-|-|TRBV19|TRBJ2-5
CASSMGRGETQYF
TGTGCCAGTAGTATGGGGCGGGGAGAGACCCAGTACTTC